This T cell receptor (beta chain) was captured by sequencing in a study of identical twins. The germline CDR1 and CDR2 sequences are SQVTM and ANQGSEA. The V end lost 5 bases, the J end lost 4 bases, and 12 bases lay between the germline ends. This CDR3 is 13 amino acids long. This clonotype was seen at least ten times. Each cDNA held unique molecular identifiers, and template switching gave it a universal primer site. From the 5' RACE reads, TCRdb called clonotypes with MiXCR, one entry per CDR3 protein. This table holds hundreds of thousands of distinct CDR3 sequences, roughly 6% found once. This TCR derives from a man younger than 35 in good health. This sequence joins TRBV29-1 and TRBJ1-5, with D perhaps matching TRBD1 (5 bases). Sequenced sample: naive T cells sorted from blood. CDR3 region: CSVSDMGNQPQHF. The CDR3 coding sequence is TGCAGCGTTTCGGACATGGGGAATCAGCCCCAGCATTTT.